These 21 T cell receptor beta chains originate from one sample sequenced in a study of brain T cells in children with intractable seizures. Measured with immunoSEQ multiplex PCR; TCRdb has only the in-frame clones, and not every one. This table holds thousands of clones, around 72% found once. Sequencing was limited to surgery cases with top T cell transcript signatures in brain tissue. The sample was resected brain tissue, taken at surgery. All receptors come from a girl aged 2-10 years with Rasmussen encephalitis and intractable seizures.

This sequence joins TRBV27 and TRBJ2-7, with 10 bases lining up with TRBD2. Germline lookup yields CDR1 MNHEY and CDR2 SMNVEV (reference sequence). V dropped 5 bases and J dropped 4; count of bases not matched to a gene: 8. The CDR3 has 15 amino acids. CDR3 DNA sequence: TGTGCCAGCAGTCCGCTAGCGGGAGTGGGATACGAGCAGTACTTC. This codes for CASSPLAGVGYEQYF.

This clone was seen only a few times. The genes are TRBV21-1 and TRBJ1-1; the table's TRBD1 call for D was not verified on the DNA. TRBV21-1 is labeled a pseudogene. The CDR3 contains 10 residues. The CDR3 DNA sequence: TGTGCCAGCAGTGGACAGAGGGCTTTCTTT. Its protein is CASSGQRAFF.

The chain joins TRBV5-5 to TRBJ1-2; TRBD1 might be the D (6 bases). V lost 2 bases and J 0 bases, leaving 14 bases between the germline ends. The CDR3 has 16 amino acids. Germline CDR1 is SGHKS and CDR2 is YYEKEE (reference sequence). The CDR3 reads CASSFARGASNYGYTF. Written as DNA, the CDR3 is TGTGCCAGCAGCTTCGCCCGGGGGGCTTCTAACTATGGCTACACCTTC.

This clone counts as large. The chain employs TRBV4-1 and TRBJ2-2, with 11 bases that match TRBD2. This CDR3 region has 16 residues. J gave up 3 bases and V 4 bases, and 4 bases lay outside the gene matches. Germline lookup yields CDR1 MGHRA and CDR2 YSYEKL. The CDR3 coding sequence is TGCGCCAGCAGCCCTAGCGGGGGGACCTACACCGGGGAGCTGTTTTTT. It encodes CASSPSGGTYTGELFF.

The chain links TRBV29-1 to TRBJ1-2; D gene uncertain. V lost 8 bases and J 3 bases, leaving 19 bases between the germline ends. Germline V gives CDR1 SQVTM, CDR2 ANQGSEA. There are 14 residues in the CDR3. CDR3 sequence: CSFNSRSGDYGYTF. Written as DNA, the CDR3 is TGCAGCTTTAACTCCCGTTCCGGGGACTATGGCTACACCTTC.

This chain uses TRBV7-9 with TRBJ2-7; TRBD1 matches 7 bases. This CDR3 has 14 residues. V was pared by 1 base and J by 6 bases, with 6 bases of the junction left unmatched. CDR1 is SEHNR and CDR2 is FQNEAQ in the germline V gene (reference sequence). The CDR3 spells CASSLEGGRVEQYF. The CDR3, as DNA: TGTGCCAGCAGCTTAGAAGGGGGCCGAGTCGAGCAGTACTTC.

In this sample, this clone turned up once. The chain couples TRBV18 to TRBJ2-1; 7 bases align to TRBD2. The CDR3 loop spans 15 amino acids. Germline CDR1 KGHSH, CDR2 LQKENI. The V and J ends lost 3 bases and 7 bases, in that order; junction bases with no gene match: 9. As DNA, the CDR3 is TGTGCCAGCTCACCTCCTCCGGGAGGTGAAAATGAGCAGTTCTTC. This sequence encodes CASSPPPGGENEQFF.

This chain connects TRBV6-1 to TRBJ1-1, with D uncertain. The V end lost 0 bases, the J end lost 4 bases, and 3 bases lay between the germline ends. CDR1 is MNHNS, CDR2 SASEGT, per germline. The CDR3 sequence is 12 residues long. CDR3 nucleotides: TGTGCCAGCAGTGAAGCGATCACTGAAGCTTTCTTT. It is translated as CASSEAITEAFF.

The genes are TRBV19 and TRBJ1-5, with a possible D match to TRBD1 (6 bases). V shed 2 bases and J shed 5 bases, with 10 bases lying between them. The CDR3 sequence is 14 residues long. The germline V gene encodes CDR1 LNHDA and CDR2 SQIVND (reference sequence). The DNA of the CDR3 is TGTGCCAGTAGTATACGGGGGGCCTATCAGCCCCAGCATTTT. The encoded protein is CASSIRGAYQPQHF. Together with reference TRBV19 and TRBJ1-5, the CDR3 gives the full variable domain: DGGITQSPKYLFRKEGQNVTLSCEQNLNHDAMYWYRQDPGQGLRLIYYSQIVNDFQKGDIAEGYSVSREKKESFPLTVTSAQKNPTAFYLCASSIRGAYQPQHFGDGTRLSIL.

This clone was seen only once. This sequence joins TRBV7-2 and TRBJ2-7; TRBD2 agrees at 15 bases. The V gene's germline CDR1 is SGHTA and CDR2 FQGNSA. The CDR3 consists of 17 residues. The V gene end was trimmed by 5 bases and the J gene end by 1 base; junction bases not matched to a gene: 6. CDR3 region: CASSRPGLAGGSYEQYF. The CDR3 nucleotides read TGTGCCAGCAGCCGGCCGGGACTAGCGGGGGGATCCTACGAGCAGTACTTC.

CDR3 sequence: CASSQDLAGASNEQFF. CDR3 bases: TGTGCCAGCAGCCAAGACCTAGCGGGAGCCAGCAATGAGCAGTTCTTC. The chain combines TRBV4-2 with TRBJ2-1; TRBD2 agrees at 10 bases. The CDR3 sequence is 16 residues long. Trimming removed 0 bases from V and 6 bases from J; junction bases left unmatched: 5. CDR1 is LGHNA, CDR2 YNFKEQ, per germline.

V is TRBV7-3 and J is TRBJ2-2; D may match TRBD1 or TRBD2 (6 bases each). V was trimmed by 5 bases and J by 8 bases, leaving 21 bases between them. This CDR3 has 16 amino acids. CDR1 and CDR2 (germline): SGHTA, FQGTGA. CDR3 coding DNA: TGTGCCAGCAGCCGGCGTCCGGGGGCGAGAATGGGGGAGCTGTTTTTT. It translates to CASSRRPGARMGELFF.

The chain joins TRBV6-5 to TRBJ1-5, with TRBD1 identical over 9 bases. This CDR3 spans 16 amino acids. CDR1 is MNHEY and CDR2 is SVGAGI in the germline V gene. V was pared by 0 bases and J by 9 bases, with 9 bases of the junction left unmatched. As DNA, the CDR3 is TGTGCCAGCAGTTACTCGGGACCGGGACAGGGAGCGCCCCAGCATTTT. Translation: CASSYSGPGQGAPQHF.

The rearrangement joins TRBV27 to TRBJ1-2; D unclear. Germline loops: CDR1 MNHEY, CDR2 SMNVEV (reference sequence). Trimming removed 0 bases at V and 4 bases at J, with 15 bases between. The CDR3 contains 16 residues. The CDR3: CASSLSNWEKGYGYTF. CDR3 DNA: TGTGCCAGCAGTTTATCGAATTGGGAAAAGGGCTATGGCTACACCTTC.

The chain links TRBV23-1 to TRBJ2-5; D uncertain. TRBV23-1 is marked as an open reading frame, function uncertain. V lost 0 bases to trimming and J lost 5 bases, with 19 bases between them. CDR3 length: 17 residues. The CDR3 sequence is CASSQSKNRQSIETQYF. CDR3 DNA: TGCGCCAGCAGTCAATCGAAAAATCGGCAGTCGATCGAGACCCAGTACTTC.

The J gene is TRBJ2-7, the V gene TRBV28; 7 positions agree with TRBD2. Germline V gives CDR1 MDHEN, CDR2 SYDVKM. V lost 3 bases, J lost 3 bases, and 2 bases stayed unmatched. The CDR3 is 13 residues long. The DNA for the CDR3 is TGTGCCAGCAGTTTTCGCGGGGGCTACGAGCAGTACTTC. It encodes CASSFRGGYEQYF.

By share of the sample, this clone is large. The chain is built from TRBV28 and TRBJ1-1; no clear D gene. The ends were cut back, 1 base at V and 1 base at J, with 16 bases in the middle. Per the germline V gene, CDR1 is MDHEN and CDR2 is SYDVKM. The CDR3 is 17 amino acids. DNA of the CDR3: TGTGCCAGCAGTTTATCCCCCCTGTCCCTGGGGAACACTGAAGCTTTCTTT. It translates to CASSLSPLSLGNTEAFF. Variable domain in full (rest from reference TRBV28 and TRBJ1-1): DVKVTQSSRYLVKRTGEKVFLECVQDMDHENMFWYRQDPGLGLRLIYFSYDVKMKEKGDIPEGYSVSREKKERFSLILESASTNQTSMYLCASSLSPLSLGNTEAFFGQGTRLTVV.

V usage is TRBV7-2 and J usage is TRBJ2-1, with 8 nucleotides matching TRBD2. V lost 5 bases, J lost 5 bases, and 8 bases stayed unmatched. The CDR3 runs 15 residues. The germline CDR1 and CDR2 sequences are SGHTA and FQGNSA. CDR3 loop: CASSPSLAADNEQFF. In DNA form, the CDR3 reads TGTGCCAGCAGCCCGTCACTAGCGGCCGACAATGAGCAGTTCTTC.

The chain carries TRBV11-3 and TRBJ2-3, with 9 positions matching TRBD2. The length of the CDR3 is 16 residues. Germline loops: CDR1 SGHNT, CDR2 YENEEA. Germline trimming cut 5 bases from V and 2 bases from J; bases unmatched to any gene: 8. In DNA form, the CDR3 reads TGTGCCAGCAGCGGGGGACTAGCTGGGCCCACAGATACGCAGTATTTT. Amino acid sequence: CASSGGLAGPTDTQYF.

In the case of this clone: The conserved closing phenylalanine or tryptophan is absent in this CDR3, likely reflecting a read error. The limits of the CDR3 on the DNA are not certain, so only TCRdb's listed CDR3 is given. The J gene is TRBJ1-2, the V gene TRBV29-1. Germline V gene lookup returns CDR1 SQVTM and CDR2 ANQGSEA. The CDR3 is made up of 8 amino acids, end residues included. The CDR3 here is CSVEGGLH.

This chain uses TRBV7-9 with TRBJ2-5, with D unclear. Germline V gene lookup returns CDR1 SEHNR and CDR2 FQNEAQ (reference sequence). The CDR3 totals 15 residues. V was shortened by 5 bases and J by 0 bases, with 13 bases between the two germline ends. The CDR3 sequence is CASSPKGVYQETQYF. CDR3 sequence (DNA): TGTGCCAGCAGCCCTAAGGGCGTGTACCAAGAGACCCAGTACTTC. The variable domain in full, with the rest retrieved from reference TRBV7-9 and TRBJ2-5, is DTGVSQNPRHKITKRGQNVTFRCDPISEHNRLYWYRQTLGQGPEFLTYFQNEAQLEKSRLLSDRFSAERPKGSFSTLEIQRTEQGDSAMYLCASSPKGVYQETQYFGPGTRLLVL.